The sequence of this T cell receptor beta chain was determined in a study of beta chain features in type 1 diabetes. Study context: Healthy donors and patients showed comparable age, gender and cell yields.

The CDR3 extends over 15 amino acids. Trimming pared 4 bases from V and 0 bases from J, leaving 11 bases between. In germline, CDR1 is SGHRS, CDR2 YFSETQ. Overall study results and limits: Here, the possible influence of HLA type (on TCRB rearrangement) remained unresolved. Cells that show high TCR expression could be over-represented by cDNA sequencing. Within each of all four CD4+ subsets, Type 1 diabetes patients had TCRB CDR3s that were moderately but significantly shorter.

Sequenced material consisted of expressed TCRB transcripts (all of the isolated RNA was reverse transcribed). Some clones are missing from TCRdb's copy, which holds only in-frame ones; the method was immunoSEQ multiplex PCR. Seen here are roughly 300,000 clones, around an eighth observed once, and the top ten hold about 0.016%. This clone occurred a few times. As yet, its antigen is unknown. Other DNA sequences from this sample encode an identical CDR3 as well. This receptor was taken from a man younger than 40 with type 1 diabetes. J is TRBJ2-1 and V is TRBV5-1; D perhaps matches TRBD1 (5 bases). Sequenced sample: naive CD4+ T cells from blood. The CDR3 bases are TGCGCCAGCAGCCCCGACAGCCTCTCCTACAATGAGCAGTTCTTC. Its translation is CASSPDSLSYNEQFF.